This TCR beta chain is from a study of blood T cells in healthy people across ages. The CDR3 consists of 12 residues. Looked up from germline, CDR1 is SGHAT and CDR2 is FQNNGV. V was trimmed by 6 bases and J by 9 bases, leaving 14 bases between them. Alongside a J-beta primer mix, a sample-barcoded 5' primer served in a second PCR lasting roughly 6 to 11 cycles. Each CDR3 protein is one row after TCRdb ran MiXCR on the 5' RACE reads. This sample has around 990,000 distinct CDR3 sequences; almost 25% occur once, and the top ten carry approximately 0.71%. The same data also contributed to another study, on T cells of mothers and their children. That report adds: Slightly higher overlap, not significant, was seen in related mother-child pairs than in unrelated pairs.

This chain connects TRBV11-2 to TRBJ1-1, with D unresolved. The sequence was obtained from a girl aged 2 to 10 in good health. Sequenced: blood. CDR3 in amino acids: CASRETIRKAFF. DNA of the CDR3: TGTGCCAGCAGAGAGACTATTCGAAAAGCTTTCTTT.